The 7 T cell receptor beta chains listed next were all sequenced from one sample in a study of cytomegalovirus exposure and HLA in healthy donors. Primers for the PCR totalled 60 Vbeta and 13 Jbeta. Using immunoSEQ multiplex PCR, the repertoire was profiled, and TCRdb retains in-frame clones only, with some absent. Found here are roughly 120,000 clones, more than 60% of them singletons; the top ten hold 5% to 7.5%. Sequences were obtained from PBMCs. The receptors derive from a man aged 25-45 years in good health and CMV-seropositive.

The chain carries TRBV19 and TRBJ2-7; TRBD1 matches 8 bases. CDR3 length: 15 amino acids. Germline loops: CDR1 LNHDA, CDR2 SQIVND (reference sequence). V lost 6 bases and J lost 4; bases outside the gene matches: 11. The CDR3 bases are TGTGCCAGTAGCCCTGCGGGACAGGAAAGGTACGAGCAGTACTTC. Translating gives CASSPAGQERYEQYF.

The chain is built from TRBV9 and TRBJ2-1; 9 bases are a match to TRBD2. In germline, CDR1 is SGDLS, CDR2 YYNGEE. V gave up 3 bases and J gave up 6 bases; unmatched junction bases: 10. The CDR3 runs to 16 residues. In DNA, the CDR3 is TGTGCCAGCAGCGCCCGAGGGCGGGGGGGTGTCAATGAGCAGTTCTTC. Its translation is CASSARGRGGVNEQFF.

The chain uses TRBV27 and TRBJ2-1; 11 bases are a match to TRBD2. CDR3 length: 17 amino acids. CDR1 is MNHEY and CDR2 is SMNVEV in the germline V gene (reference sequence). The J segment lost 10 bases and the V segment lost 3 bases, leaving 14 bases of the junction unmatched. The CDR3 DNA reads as TGTGCCAGCAGTTTTCGCCCGTGGGGTAGCGGGGGGGCAGAGCAGTTCTTC. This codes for CASSFRPWGSGGAEQFF.

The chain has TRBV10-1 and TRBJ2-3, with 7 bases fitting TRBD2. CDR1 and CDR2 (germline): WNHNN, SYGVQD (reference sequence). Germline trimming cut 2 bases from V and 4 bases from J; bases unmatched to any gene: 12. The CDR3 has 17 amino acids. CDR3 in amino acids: CASSEGGEAFNADTQYF. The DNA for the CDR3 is TGCGCCAGCAGTGAGGGGGGGGAAGCTTTTAATGCAGATACGCAGTATTTT.

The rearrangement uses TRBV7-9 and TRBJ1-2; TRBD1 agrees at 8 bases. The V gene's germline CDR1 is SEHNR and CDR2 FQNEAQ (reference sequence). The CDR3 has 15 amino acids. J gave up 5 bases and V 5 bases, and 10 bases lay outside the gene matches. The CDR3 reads CASSATRQGYYGYTF. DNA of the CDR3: TGTGCCAGCAGCGCAACCAGACAGGGGTATTATGGCTACACCTTC.

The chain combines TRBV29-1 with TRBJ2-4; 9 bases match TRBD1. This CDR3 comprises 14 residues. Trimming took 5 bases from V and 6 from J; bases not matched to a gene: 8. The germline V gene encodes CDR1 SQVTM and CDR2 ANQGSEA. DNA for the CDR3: TGCAGCGTTTTTTATCCGGGACAGGGAAACATTCAGTACTTC. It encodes CSVFYPGQGNIQYF.

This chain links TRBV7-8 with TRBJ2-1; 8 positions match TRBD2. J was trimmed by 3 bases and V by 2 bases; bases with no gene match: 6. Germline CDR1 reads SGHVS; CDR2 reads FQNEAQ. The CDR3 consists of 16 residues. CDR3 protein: CASSLLRGVFYNEQFF. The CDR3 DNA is TGTGCCAGCAGCTTATTGCGGGGGGTATTCTACAATGAGCAGTTCTTC.